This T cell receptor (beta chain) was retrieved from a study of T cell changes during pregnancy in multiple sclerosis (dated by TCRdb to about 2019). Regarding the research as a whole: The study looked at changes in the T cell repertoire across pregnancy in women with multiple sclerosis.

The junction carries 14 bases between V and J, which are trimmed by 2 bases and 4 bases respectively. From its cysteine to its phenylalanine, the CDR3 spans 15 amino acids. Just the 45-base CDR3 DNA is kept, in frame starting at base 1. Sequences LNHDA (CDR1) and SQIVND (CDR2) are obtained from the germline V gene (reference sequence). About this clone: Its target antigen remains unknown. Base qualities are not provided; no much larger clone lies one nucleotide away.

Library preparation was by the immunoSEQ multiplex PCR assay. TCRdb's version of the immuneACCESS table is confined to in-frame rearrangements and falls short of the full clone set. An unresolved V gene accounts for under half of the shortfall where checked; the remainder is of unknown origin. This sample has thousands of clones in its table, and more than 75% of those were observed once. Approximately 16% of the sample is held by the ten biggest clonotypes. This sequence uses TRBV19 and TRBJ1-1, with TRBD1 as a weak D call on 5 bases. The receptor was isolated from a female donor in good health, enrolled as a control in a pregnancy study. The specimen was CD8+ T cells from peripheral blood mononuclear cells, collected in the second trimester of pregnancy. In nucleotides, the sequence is TGTGCCAGTAGTATACGGCAGGGAAGGAGCACTGAAGCTTTCTTT. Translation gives CASSIRQGRSTEAFF.